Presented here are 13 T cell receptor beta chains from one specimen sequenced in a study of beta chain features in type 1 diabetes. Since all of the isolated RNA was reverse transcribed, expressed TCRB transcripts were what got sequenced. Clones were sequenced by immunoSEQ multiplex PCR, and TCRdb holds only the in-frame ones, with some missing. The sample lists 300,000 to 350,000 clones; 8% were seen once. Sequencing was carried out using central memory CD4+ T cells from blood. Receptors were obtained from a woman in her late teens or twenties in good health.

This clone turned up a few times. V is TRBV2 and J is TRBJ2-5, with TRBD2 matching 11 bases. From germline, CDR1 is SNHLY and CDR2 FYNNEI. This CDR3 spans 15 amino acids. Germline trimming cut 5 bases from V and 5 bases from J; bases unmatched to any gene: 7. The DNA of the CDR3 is TGTGCCAGCAGTTTTCTAGCGGGAGGTGTGGAGACCCAGTACTTC. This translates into CASSFLAGGVETQYF.

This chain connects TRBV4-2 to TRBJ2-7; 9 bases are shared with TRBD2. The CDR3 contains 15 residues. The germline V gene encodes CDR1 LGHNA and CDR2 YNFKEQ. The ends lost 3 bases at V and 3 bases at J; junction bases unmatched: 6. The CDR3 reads CASSQQTSGNYEQYF. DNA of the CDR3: TGTGCCAGCAGCCAGCAGACTAGCGGAAACTACGAGCAGTACTTC.

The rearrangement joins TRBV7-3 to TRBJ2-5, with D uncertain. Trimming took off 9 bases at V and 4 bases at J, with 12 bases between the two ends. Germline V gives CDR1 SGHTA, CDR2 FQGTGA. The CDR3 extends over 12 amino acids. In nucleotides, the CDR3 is TGTGCCAGGCCCTCCGCCCGAGAGACCCAGTACTTC. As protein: CARPSARETQYF.

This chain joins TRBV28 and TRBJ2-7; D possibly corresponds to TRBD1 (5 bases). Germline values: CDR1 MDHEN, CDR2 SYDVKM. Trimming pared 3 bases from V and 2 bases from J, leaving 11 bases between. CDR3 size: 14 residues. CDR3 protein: CASSFPGSTYEQYF. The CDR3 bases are TGTGCCAGCAGTTTCCCAGGGTCTACCTACGAGCAGTACTTC.

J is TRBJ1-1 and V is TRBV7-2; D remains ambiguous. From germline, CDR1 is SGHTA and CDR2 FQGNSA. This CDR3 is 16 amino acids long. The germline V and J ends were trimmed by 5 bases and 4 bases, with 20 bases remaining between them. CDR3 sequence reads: CASSPGRVAGSTEAFF. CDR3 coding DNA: TGTGCCAGCAGCCCCGGGCGGGTGGCGGGAAGCACTGAAGCTTTCTTT.

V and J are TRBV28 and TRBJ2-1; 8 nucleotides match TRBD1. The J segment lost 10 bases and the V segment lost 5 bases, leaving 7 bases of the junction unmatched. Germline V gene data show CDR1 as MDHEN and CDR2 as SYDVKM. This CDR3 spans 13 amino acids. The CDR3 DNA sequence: TGTGCCAGCAGTATAACTCAGGGGGCCGAGCAGTTCTTC. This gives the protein CASSITQGAEQFF.

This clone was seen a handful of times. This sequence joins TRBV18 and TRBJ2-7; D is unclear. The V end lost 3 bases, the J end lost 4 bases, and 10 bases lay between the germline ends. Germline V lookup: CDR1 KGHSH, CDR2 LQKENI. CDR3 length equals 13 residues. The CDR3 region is CASSPDRAYEQYF. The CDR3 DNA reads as TGTGCCAGCTCACCGGACCGGGCTTACGAGCAGTACTTC.

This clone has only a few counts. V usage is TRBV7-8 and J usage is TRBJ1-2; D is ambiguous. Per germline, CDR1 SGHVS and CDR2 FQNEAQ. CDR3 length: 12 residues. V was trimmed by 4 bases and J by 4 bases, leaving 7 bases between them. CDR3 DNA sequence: TGTGCCAGCAGCTCCACCCTCTATGGCTACACCTTC. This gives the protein CASSSTLYGYTF.

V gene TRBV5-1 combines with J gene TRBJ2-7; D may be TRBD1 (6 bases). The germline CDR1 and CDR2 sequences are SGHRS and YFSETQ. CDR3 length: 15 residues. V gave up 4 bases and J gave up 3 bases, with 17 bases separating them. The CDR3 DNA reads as TGCGCCAGCAGCCTGACTACGGGACAAGACTACGAGCAGTACTTC. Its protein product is CASSLTTGQDYEQYF.

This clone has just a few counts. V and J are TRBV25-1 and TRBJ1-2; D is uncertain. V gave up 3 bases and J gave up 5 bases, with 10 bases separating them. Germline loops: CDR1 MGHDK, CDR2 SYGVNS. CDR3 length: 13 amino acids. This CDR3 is CASSDYPNYGYTF. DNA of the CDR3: TGTGCCAGCAGTGACTACCCGAATTATGGCTACACCTTC.

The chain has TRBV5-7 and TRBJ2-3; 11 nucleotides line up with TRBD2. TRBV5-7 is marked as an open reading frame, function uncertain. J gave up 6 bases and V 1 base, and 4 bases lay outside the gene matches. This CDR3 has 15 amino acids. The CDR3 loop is CASSLRPSGRDTQYF. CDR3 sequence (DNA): TGTGCCAGCAGCTTGCGACCTAGCGGGAGGGATACGCAGTATTTT.

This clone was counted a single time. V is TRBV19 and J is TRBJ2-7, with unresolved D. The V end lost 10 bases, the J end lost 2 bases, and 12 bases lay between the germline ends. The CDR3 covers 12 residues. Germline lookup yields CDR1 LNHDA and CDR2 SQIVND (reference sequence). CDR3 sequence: CANSDPPYEQYF. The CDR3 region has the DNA TGTGCCAACTCAGATCCCCCCTACGAGCAGTACTTC.

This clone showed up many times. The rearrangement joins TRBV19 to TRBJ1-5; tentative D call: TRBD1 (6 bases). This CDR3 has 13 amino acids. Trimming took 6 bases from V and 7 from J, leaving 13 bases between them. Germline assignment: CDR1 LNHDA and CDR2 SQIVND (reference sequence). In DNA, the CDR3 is TGTGCCAGTAGCAGACAGGAAAACCAGCCCCAGCATTTT. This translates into CASSRQENQPQHF.